These 4 T cell receptor beta chains came from one sample sequenced in a study of response to subunit inactivated influenza vaccine. TCRdb independently ran MiXCR on the RT-PCR reads; one entry per CDR3 protein. The profile shows roughly 780,000 distinct CDR3 sequences, about 18% of them singletons. The sample in question was PBMCs from blood, obtained around 5 days after vaccination. The receptor source for this set is a man between 45 and 60 years old who received an inactivated influenza vaccine.

The sample holds a few counts of this clonotype. The rearrangement uses TRBV12-3 or TRBV12-4 and TRBJ1-5; 9 bases are a match to TRBD1. The CDR3 sequence is 17 residues long. J was trimmed by 1 base and V by 2 bases; bases with no gene match: 6. CDR3 region: CASSLSGTGRSNQPQHF. The CDR3 DNA follows: TGTGCCAGCAGTTTATCCGGGACAGGGAGAAGCAATCAGCCCCAGCATTTT.

The chain uses TRBV15 and TRBJ2-5, with a possible D match to TRBD1 (7 bases). Trimming removed 1 base from V and 7 bases from J, with 10 bases in between. The CDR3 is 13 amino acids. The germline CDR1 and CDR2 sequences are LNHNV and YYDKDF (reference sequence). Written as DNA, the CDR3 is TGTGCCACCAGCAGAGGACAGGGAGGGACCCAGTACTTC. Encoded protein: CATSRGQGGTQYF. The entire variable domain, with the rest obtained from reference TRBV15 and TRBJ2-5, is as follows: DAMVIQNPRYQVTQFGKPVTLSCSQTLNHNVMYWYQQKSSQAPKLLFHYYDKDFNNEADTPDNFQSRRPNTSFCFLDIRSPGLGDTAMYLCATSRGQGGTQYFGPGTRLLVL.

There are a few counts of this clonotype. The CDR3 DNA follows: TGTGCCAGCAGTTTCGGGACTGATCACACCGGGGAGCTGTTTTTT. Amino acid sequence: CASSFGTDHTGELFF. This chain links TRBV12-3 or TRBV12-4 with TRBJ2-2; D may be TRBD2 (6 bases). The CDR3 covers 15 residues. Between the trimmed V and J ends, which lost 3 bases and 3 bases, there was a span of 11 bases.

V usage is TRBV7-9 and J usage is TRBJ2-7; 11 positions match TRBD1. Germline CDR1 is SEHNR and CDR2 is FQNEAQ (reference sequence). The trim removed 4 bases at V and 5 bases at J, leaving 7 bases unmatched. The CDR3 consists of 15 residues. CDR3 protein: CASSWGTGGRNEQYF. CDR3 sequence (DNA): TGTGCCAGCAGCTGGGGGACAGGGGGAAGAAACGAGCAGTACTTC. The whole variable domain, filled in from reference TRBV7-9 and TRBJ2-7, reads DTGVSQNPRHKITKRGQNVTFRCDPISEHNRLYWYRQTLGQGPEFLTYFQNEAQLEKSRLLSDRFSAERPKGSFSTLEIQRTEQGDSAMYLCASSWGTGGRNEQYFGPGTRLTVT.